This T cell receptor beta chain appears in the sequencing data of a study of blood T cells in healthy people across ages. The CDR3 contains 15 residues. Trimming pared 0 bases from V and 1 base from J, leaving 9 bases between. Germline CDR1 is SGDLS and CDR2 is YYNGEE. A second PCR, run for roughly 7 to 11 cycles, used a sample-barcoded 5' primer plus a J-beta primer mix. TCRdb redid the calling of the 5' RACE reads with MiXCR, one entry per CDR3 protein. The data hold about 1.8 million distinct CDR3 sequences, with roughly 52% observed a single time. The chain recombines TRBV9 with TRBJ2-3; D remains unclear. The TCR originated in a middle-aged woman in good health. Source material: blood. The CDR3 here is CASSVGGPRTDTQYF. CDR3 DNA sequence: TGTGCCAGCAGCGTAGGAGGCCCCCGCACAGATACGCAGTATTTT. The full variable domain, with the rest looked up from reference TRBV9 and TRBJ2-3, is DSGVTQTPKHLITATGQRVTLRCSPRSGDLSVYWYQQSLDQGLQFLIQYYNGEERAKGNILERFSAQQFPDLHSELNLSSLELGDSALYFCASSVGGPRTDTQYFGPGTRLTVL.